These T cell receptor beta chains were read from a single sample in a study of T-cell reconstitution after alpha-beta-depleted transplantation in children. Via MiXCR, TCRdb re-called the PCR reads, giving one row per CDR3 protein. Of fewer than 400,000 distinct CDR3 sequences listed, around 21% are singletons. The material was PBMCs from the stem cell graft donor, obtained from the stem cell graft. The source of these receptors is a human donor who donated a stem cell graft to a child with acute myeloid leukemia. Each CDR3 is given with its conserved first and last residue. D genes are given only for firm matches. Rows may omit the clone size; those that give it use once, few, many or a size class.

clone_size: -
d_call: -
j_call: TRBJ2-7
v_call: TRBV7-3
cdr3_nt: TGTGCCAGCAGCTCAACTAGGAGCCACGAGCAGTACTTC
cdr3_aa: CASSSTRSHEQYF

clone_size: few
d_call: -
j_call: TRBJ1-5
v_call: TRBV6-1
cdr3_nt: TGTGCCAGCAATGAGGGGAAATCCAGCAATCAGCCCCAGCATTTT
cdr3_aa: CASNEGKSSNQPQHF

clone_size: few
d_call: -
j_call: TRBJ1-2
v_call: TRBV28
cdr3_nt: TGTGCCAGCAGTCAGAACTATGGCTACACCTTC
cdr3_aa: CASSQNYGYTF

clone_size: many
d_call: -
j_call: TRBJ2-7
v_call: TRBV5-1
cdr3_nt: TGCGCCAGCAGCTTTGCAGCGGACGAGCAGTACTTC
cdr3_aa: CASSFAADEQYF

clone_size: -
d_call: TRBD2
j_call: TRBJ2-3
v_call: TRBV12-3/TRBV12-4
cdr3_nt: TGTGCCAGCAGACCAGGACTAGGGAGAGATACGCAGTATTTT
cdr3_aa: CASRPGLGRDTQYF

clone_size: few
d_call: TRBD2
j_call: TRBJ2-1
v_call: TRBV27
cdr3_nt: TGTGCCAGCGCCGGGACTAGCGCCTACAATGAGCAGTTCTTC
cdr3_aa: CASAGTSAYNEQFF

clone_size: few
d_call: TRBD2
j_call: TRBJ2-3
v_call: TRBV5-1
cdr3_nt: TGCGCCAGCAGCTTGACCCCCAGCGGGAGTATCGCAGATACGCAGTATTTT
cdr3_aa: CASSLTPSGSIADTQYF

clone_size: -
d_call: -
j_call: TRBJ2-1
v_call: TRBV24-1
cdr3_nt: TGTGCCATCCAAAACGACGGTGGGACGGATGAGCAGTTCTTC
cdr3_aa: CAIQNDGGTDEQFF

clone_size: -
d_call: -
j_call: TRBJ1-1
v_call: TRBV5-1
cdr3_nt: TGCGCCAGCGCCCACGACCGGAACACTGAAGCTTTCTTT
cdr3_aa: CASAHDRNTEAFF

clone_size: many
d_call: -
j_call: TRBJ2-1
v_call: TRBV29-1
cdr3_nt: TGCAGCGTTGTTGGAGGGGGCGTTTACAATGAGCAGTTCTTC
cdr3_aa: CSVVGGGVYNEQFF

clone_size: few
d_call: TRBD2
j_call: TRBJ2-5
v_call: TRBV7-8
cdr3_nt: TGTGCCAGCAGCCTTTCACCCAGACTAGCGGGCCAAGAGACCCAGTACTTC
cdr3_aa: CASSLSPRLAGQETQYF

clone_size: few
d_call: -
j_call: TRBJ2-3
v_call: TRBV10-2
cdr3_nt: TGCGCCAGCATGGGGAAGGGGACCAGCACAGATACGCAGTATTTT
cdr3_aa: CASMGKGTSTDTQYF

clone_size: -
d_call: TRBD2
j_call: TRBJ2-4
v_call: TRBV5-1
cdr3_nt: TGCGCCAGCAAAATCGGCCAGCGGGAGCAAGACATTCAGTACTTC
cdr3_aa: CASKIGQREQDIQYF

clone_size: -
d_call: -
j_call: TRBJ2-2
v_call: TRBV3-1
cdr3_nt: TGTGCCAGCAGCCAAGATCACGGCGCCGGGGAGCTGTTTTTT
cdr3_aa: CASSQDHGAGELFF

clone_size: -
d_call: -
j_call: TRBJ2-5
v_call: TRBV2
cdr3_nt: TGTGCCAGCAGTGCAAGGGTGCAGGAGACCCAGTACTTC
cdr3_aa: CASSARVQETQYF

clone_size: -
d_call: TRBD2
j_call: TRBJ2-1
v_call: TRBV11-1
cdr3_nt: TGTGCCAGCAGCTTAGACACAAGAAGCGGGAGCTCCTACAATGAGCAGTTCTTC
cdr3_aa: CASSLDTRSGSSYNEQFF

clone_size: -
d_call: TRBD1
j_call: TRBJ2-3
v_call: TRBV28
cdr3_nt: TGTGCCAGCAGTTTGTTCCGGGACAGGCTTCGGGGCACAGATACGCAGTATTTT
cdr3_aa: CASSLFRDRLRGTDTQYF

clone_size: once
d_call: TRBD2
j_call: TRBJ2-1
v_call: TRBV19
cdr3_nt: TGTGCCAGTACTAGCGGGAGACTCGGTAATGAGCAGTTCTTC
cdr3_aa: CASTSGRLGNEQFF

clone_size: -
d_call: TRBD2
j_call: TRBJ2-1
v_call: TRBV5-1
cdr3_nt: TGCGCCAGCAGCTTGGACAGACTAGCGGGAGGGTCATACAATGAGCAGTTCTTC
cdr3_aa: CASSLDRLAGGSYNEQFF

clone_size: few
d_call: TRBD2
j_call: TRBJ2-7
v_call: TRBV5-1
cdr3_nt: TGCGCCAGCAGCCTGACTAGCGGGAGTGCCTACGAGCAGTACTTC
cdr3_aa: CASSLTSGSAYEQYF

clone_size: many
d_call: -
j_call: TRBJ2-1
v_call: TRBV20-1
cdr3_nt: TGCAGTGCTATGAACCGGGACTCGCTAGAGTTC
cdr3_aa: CSAMNRDSLEF

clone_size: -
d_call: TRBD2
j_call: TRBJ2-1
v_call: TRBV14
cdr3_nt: TGTGCCAGCAGCCTCAAAGCGGGAGTGGTCCTTTACAATGAGCAGTTCTTC
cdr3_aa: CASSLKAGVVLYNEQFF

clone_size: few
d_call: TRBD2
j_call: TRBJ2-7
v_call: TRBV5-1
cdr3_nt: TGCGCCAGCAGCTTGCGTAGCGGGTCTGGGGAGCAGTACTTC
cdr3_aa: CASSLRSGSGEQYF

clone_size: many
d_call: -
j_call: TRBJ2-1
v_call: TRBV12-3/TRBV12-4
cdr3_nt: TGTGCCAGCAGTTTAACTAGTTATGAGCAGTTCTTC
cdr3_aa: CASSLTSYEQFF

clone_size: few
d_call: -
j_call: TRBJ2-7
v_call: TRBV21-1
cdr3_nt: TGCGTTGAGGCAGAGAACTACGAGCAGTACTTC
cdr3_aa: CVEAENYEQYF

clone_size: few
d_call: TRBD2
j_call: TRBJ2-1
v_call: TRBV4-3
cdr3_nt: TGCGCCAGCAGCCAAGGTCTGCGGCTAGCGGAATACAATGAGCAGTTCTTC
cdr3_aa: CASSQGLRLAEYNEQFF

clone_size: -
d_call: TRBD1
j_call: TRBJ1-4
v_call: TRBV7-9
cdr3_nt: TGTGCCACCTACCAAGGGACAGGGCTCGACGAGAATGAAAAACTGTTTTTT
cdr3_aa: CATYQGTGLDENEKLFF

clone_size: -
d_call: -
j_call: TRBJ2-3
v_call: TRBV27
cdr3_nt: TGTGCCAGCAGTTTAGAGGGCAGGTTGGTCGGTACAGATACGCAGTATTTT
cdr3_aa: CASSLEGRLVGTDTQYF

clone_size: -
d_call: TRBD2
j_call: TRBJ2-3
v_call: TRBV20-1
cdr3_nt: TGCAGTGCTGGATCGACTAGCGGGATTTTGGCAGATACGCAGTATTTT
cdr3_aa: CSAGSTSGILADTQYF

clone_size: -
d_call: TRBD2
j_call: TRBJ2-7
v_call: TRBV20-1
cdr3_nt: TGCAGCGCAGCCGACCGACTAGCACGTTACGAGCAGTACTTC
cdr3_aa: CSAADRLARYEQYF

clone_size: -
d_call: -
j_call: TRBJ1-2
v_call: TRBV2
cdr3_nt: TGTGCCAGCAGTGATGGGACACCCAGATACTATGGCTACACCTTC
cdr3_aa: CASSDGTPRYYGYTF

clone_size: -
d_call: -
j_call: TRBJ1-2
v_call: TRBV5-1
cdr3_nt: TGCGCCAGCAGCTTGGTACAGGCCCATGGCTACACCTTC
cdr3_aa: CASSLVQAHGYTF

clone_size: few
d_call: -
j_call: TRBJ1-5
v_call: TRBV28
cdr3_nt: TGTGCCAGCAGTCACCGAGGGGGTAGCAATCAGCCCCAGCATTTT
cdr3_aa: CASSHRGGSNQPQHF

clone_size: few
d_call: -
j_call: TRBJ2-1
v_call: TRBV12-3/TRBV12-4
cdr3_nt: TGTGCCAGCAGTCCCGGACAGCAGGGCAATGAGCAGTTCTTC
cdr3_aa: CASSPGQQGNEQFF

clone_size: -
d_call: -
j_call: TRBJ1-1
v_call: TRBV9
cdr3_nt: TGTGCCAGCAGCGTAGGAAGGGATTCCACTGAAGCTTTCTTT
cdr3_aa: CASSVGRDSTEAFF

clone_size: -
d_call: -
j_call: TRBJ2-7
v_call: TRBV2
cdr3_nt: TGTGCCAGCAGTGAGGACTTCTCCTACGAGCAGTACTTC
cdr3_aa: CASSEDFSYEQYF

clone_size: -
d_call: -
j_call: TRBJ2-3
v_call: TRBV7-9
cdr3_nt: TGTGCCAGCAGCCTCCGGGACACTAGCACAGATACGCAGTATTTT
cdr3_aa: CASSLRDTSTDTQYF

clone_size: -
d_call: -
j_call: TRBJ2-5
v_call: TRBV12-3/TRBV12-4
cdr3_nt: TGTGCCAGCAGCCGAGATATGTGGGTGGGGGCCCAGTACTTC
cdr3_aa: CASSRDMWVGAQYF

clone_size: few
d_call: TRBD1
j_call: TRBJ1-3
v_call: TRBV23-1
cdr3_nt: TGCGCCAGCAGTCACGTCCTCCGGGACAGCCAAAAAGATTACTCTGGAAACACCATATATTTT
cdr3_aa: CASSHVLRDSQKDYSGNTIYF

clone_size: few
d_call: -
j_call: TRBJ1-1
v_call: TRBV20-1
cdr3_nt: TGCAGTACACTCGCCCGGAACACTGAAGCTTTCTTT
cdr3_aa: CSTLARNTEAFF

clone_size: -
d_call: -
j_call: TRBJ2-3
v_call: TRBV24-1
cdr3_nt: TGTGCCACCAGTGACCCGGACAGCGTAGCGGCGGGAGATACGCAGTATTTT
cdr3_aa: CATSDPDSVAAGDTQYF

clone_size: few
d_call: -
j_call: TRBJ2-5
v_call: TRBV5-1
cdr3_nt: TGCGCCAGCAGCTTGGCTACTCGTGAGACCCAGTACTTC
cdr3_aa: CASSLATRETQYF

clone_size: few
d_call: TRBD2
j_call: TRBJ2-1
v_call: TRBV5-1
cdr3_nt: TGCGCCAGCAGCTTGGTGGGTAGCGGGAGGGATGAGCAGTTCTTC
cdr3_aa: CASSLVGSGRDEQFF

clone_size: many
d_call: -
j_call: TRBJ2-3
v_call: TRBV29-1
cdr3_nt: TGCAGCGTTGAAGATACGAGGGGGGCAGATACGCAGTATTTT
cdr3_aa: CSVEDTRGADTQYF

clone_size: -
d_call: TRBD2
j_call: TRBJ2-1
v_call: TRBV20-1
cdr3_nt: TGCAGTGCTCCTCTAGCGGGAGGGACCTTCTACAATGAGCAGTTCTTC
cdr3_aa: CSAPLAGGTFYNEQFF

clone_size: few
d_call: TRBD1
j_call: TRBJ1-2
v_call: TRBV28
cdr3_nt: TGTGCCAGCAGTTTCCCTCAGGGGGTCCCCTATGGCTACACCTTC
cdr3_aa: CASSFPQGVPYGYTF

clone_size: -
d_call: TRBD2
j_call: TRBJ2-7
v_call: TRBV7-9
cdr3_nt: TGTGCCAGCAGCTTAGGAGCGGGAGGGAGCTCCTACGAGCAGTACTTC
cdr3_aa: CASSLGAGGSSYEQYF

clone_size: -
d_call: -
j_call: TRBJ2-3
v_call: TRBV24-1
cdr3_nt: TGTGCCACCAGTCTGGGGGATACGCAGTATTTT
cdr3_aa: CATSLGDTQYF